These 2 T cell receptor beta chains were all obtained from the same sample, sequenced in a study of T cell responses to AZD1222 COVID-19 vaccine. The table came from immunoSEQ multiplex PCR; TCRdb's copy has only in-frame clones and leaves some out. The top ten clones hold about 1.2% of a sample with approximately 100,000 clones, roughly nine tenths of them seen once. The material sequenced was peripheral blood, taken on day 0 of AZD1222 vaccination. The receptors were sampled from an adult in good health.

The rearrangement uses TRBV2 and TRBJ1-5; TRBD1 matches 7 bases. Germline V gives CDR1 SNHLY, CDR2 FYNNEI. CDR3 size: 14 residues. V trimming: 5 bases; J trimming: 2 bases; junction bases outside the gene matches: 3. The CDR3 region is CASSRQGGNQPQHF. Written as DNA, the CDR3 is TGTGCCAGCAGTCGACAGGGAGGCAATCAGCCCCAGCATTTT.

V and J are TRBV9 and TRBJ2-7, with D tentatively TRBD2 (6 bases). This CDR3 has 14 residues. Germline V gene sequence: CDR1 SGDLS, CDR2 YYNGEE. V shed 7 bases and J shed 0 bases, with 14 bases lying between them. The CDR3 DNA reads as TGTGCCAGCTCTCGGGGACTTCGCTCCTACGAGCAGTACTTC. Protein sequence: CASSRGLRSYEQYF. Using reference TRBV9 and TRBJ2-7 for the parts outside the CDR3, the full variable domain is DSGVTQTPKHLITATGQRVTLRCSPRSGDLSVYWYQQSLDQGLQFLIQYYNGEERAKGNILERFSAQQFPDLHSELNLSSLELGDSALYFCASSRGLRSYEQYFGPGTRLTVT.